These 18 T cell receptor beta chains share one sample of origin, sequenced in a study of OX40 agonist ivuxolimab in advanced cancers. Generated by immunoSEQ multiplex PCR, the TCRdb table keeps only in-frame clones and is missing some. Of approximately 70,000 clones detected, more than 90% appear once; the ten largest clones hold approximately 5%. The sequencing used CD4+ or CD8+ T cells sorted from blood, collected in a trial of the OX40 agonist ivuxolimab. Receptors originate from an adult with an advanced solid tumor such as melanoma, head and neck, liver or kidney cancer.

CDR3 DNA sequence: TGTGCCAGCAGCTTGGCGAACGAGCAGTACTTC. Residues: CASSLANEQYF. The V and J genes are TRBV5-4 and TRBJ2-7; D call uncertain. Germline CDR1 and CDR2: SGHNT and YYREEE (reference sequence). Trimming stripped 0 bases from V and 5 bases from J, with 3 bases between. This CDR3 contains 11 residues.

The rearrangement uses TRBV6-1 and TRBJ2-7; weak D call: TRBD1 (5 bases). CDR3 length equals 15 residues. Trimming removed 5 bases from V and 2 bases from J, with 16 bases in between. Per germline, CDR1 MNHNS and CDR2 SASEGT. CDR3 sequence: CASSSGRADAYEQYF. The CDR3 DNA reads as TGTGCCAGCAGTTCAGGCAGGGCCGATGCCTACGAGCAGTACTTC.

The chain uses TRBV19 and TRBJ2-4, with D possibly TRBD2 on 6 matching bases. The V gene lost 4 bases and the J gene lost 3 bases, with 10 bases spanning the gap. The CDR3 contains 14 residues. The germline CDR1 and CDR2 sequences are LNHDA and SQIVND (reference sequence). CDR3 amino acids: CASSSAGGKNIQYF. The CDR3 DNA reads TGTGCCAGTAGTAGTGCCGGGGGCAAAAACATTCAGTACTTC.

The V and J genes are TRBV27 and TRBJ1-2, with D possibly being TRBD1 (6 bases). V was pared by 3 bases and J by 6 bases, with 11 bases between. CDR3 length: 13 amino acids. The germline V gene encodes CDR1 MNHEY and CDR2 SMNVEV (reference sequence). In DNA form, the CDR3 reads TGTGCCAGCAGTTTTAGGGCAGGGGATGGCTACACCTTC. Translated: CASSFRAGDGYTF.

The chain joins TRBV6-5 to TRBJ2-5; D ambiguous. CDR3 length equals 12 residues. V lost 7 bases and J 4 bases, leaving 10 bases between the germline ends. Germline loops: CDR1 MNHEY, CDR2 SVGAGI. CDR3 DNA sequence: TGTGCCAGCAATACAGCTACAGAGACCCAGTACTTC. Translated, it gives CASNTATETQYF.

The chain couples TRBV4-2 to TRBJ2-7; the D gene is possibly TRBD1 (5 bases). From germline, CDR1 is LGHNA and CDR2 YNFKEQ. The CDR3 is 15 amino acids. The V end was cut by 3 bases, the J end by 1 base, with 13 bases between. CDR3 protein: CASSQSERQSYEQYF. The CDR3 coding sequence is TGTGCCAGCAGCCAGTCTGAAAGACAGTCCTACGAGCAGTACTTC.

This clone was counted a few times. The chain couples TRBV6-6 to TRBJ1-5; possibly TRBD1 for D (6 bases). The CDR3 is made up of 14 amino acids. V lost 7 bases to trimming and J lost 4 bases, with 14 bases between them. From germline, CDR1 is MNHNY and CDR2 SVGAGI (reference sequence). CDR3 DNA: TGTGCCAGCAAAATACTAACAGGGAATCAGCCCCAGCATTTT. Translated, it gives CASKILTGNQPQHF.

The V gene is TRBV7-9, the J gene TRBJ2-3; D is uncertain. Germline V gene lookup returns CDR1 SEHNR and CDR2 FQNEAQ (reference sequence). This CDR3 has 14 residues. Between the trimmed V and J ends, which lost 1 base and 5 bases, there was a span of 10 bases. The CDR3 sequence is CASSLGRFGDTQYF. CDR3 nucleotides: TGTGCCAGCAGCTTAGGGCGTTTTGGAGATACGCAGTATTTT.

The V and J genes are TRBV11-2 and TRBJ2-7; a weak D match, TRBD2 (6 bases). There are 13 residues in the CDR3. Trimming pared 6 bases from V and 5 bases from J, leaving 14 bases between. Germline CDR1 and CDR2: SGHAT and FQNNGV. The CDR3 loop reads CASSLLGEDEQYF. The CDR3 bases are TGTGCCAGCAGTTTACTGGGGGAGGACGAGCAGTACTTC.

This CDR3 is CASSSSTGVNQPQHF. The CDR3 nucleotides are TGTGCCAGCAGTTCATCCACAGGGGTTAATCAGCCCCAGCATTTT. J is TRBJ1-5 and V is TRBV28; 7 positions agree with TRBD1. The CDR3 runs 15 residues. Germline assignment: CDR1 MDHEN and CDR2 SYDVKM. The V gene end was trimmed by 4 bases and the J gene end by 4 bases; junction bases not matched to a gene: 7.

The CDR3 DNA reads as TGTGCCAGCAGCTCATGGACAGGGACGCCCTACAATGAGCAGTTCTTC. Translating gives CASSSWTGTPYNEQFF. V gene TRBV7-9 combines with J gene TRBJ2-1; 8 positions agree with TRBD1. Trimming cost V 4 bases and J 2 bases; bases outside gene matches: 7. The CDR3 length is 16 residues. Per the germline V gene, CDR1 is SEHNR and CDR2 is FQNEAQ (reference sequence).

The chain couples TRBV10-3 to TRBJ2-7; weak D call: TRBD2 (6 bases). The CDR3 consists of 15 residues. Trimming took 10 bases from V and 2 from J, leaving 21 bases between them. Looked up from germline, CDR1 is ENHRY and CDR2 is SYGVKD. CDR3 sequence: CASRSLGLDPYEQYF. The CDR3 DNA sequence: TGTGCCAGCCGTTCACTGGGACTGGACCCCTACGAGCAGTACTTC.

This CDR3 reads CASSPEAGPYEQYF. CDR3 DNA: TGTGCCAGCAGCCCGGAGGCGGGTCCCTACGAGCAGTACTTC. This chain connects TRBV5-5 to TRBJ2-7; D is possibly TRBD2 (5 bases). CDR1 is SGHKS, CDR2 YYEKEE, per germline (reference sequence). The CDR3 totals 14 residues. Trimming took 4 bases from V and 2 from J, leaving 13 bases between them.

This sequence joins TRBV7-8 and TRBJ2-1; D call uncertain. Germline loops: CDR1 SGHVS, CDR2 FQNEAQ. Trimming pared 5 bases from V and 4 bases from J, leaving 12 bases between. The CDR3 loop spans 14 amino acids. The DNA of the CDR3 is TGTGCCAGCAGCCGACGCGCCCCATACAATGAGCAGTTCTTC. Translated: CASSRRAPYNEQFF. Full variable domain (rest looked up from reference TRBV7-8 and TRBJ2-1): GAGVSQSPRYKVAKRGQDVALRCDPISGHVSLFWYQQALGQGPEFLTYFQNEAQLDKSGLPSDRFFAERPEGSVSTLKIQRTQQEDSAVYLCASSRRAPYNEQFFGPGTRLTVL.

The rearrangement links TRBV19 to TRBJ1-5, with 9 nucleotides matching TRBD1. Per the germline V gene, CDR1 is LNHDA and CDR2 is SQIVND (reference sequence). The CDR3 is 15 residues long. J was trimmed by 7 bases and V by 10 bases; bases with no gene match: 14. CDR3 protein: CATTTGTGPSQPQHF. In DNA, the CDR3 is TGTGCCACCACAACCGGGACAGGGCCATCACAGCCCCAGCATTTT.

This rearrangement joins TRBV18 to TRBJ1-2; TRBD1 agrees at 7 bases. CDR3 length: 17 residues. Germline lookup yields CDR1 KGHSH and CDR2 LQKENI. V was clipped by 1 base and J by 2 bases; unmatched bases: 10. The CDR3 coding sequence is TGTGCCAGCTCACCACTCCTTTTACAGGGGTCGAACTATGGCTACACCTTC. Its translation is CASSPLLLQGSNYGYTF.

Remarks on this clone: One end of the junction is discordant with germline, which a read error may explain. The chain recombines TRBV7-7 with TRBJ2-2, with TRBD2 matching over 8 bases. The CDR3 totals 15 residues. Germline CDR1 is SSHAT and CDR2 is FNYEAQ (reference sequence). In nucleotides, the CDR3 is TGTGCTAGCAGCCCCTTGACGGGAGGGACCGGGGAGCTGTTTTTT. Translation gives CASSPLTGGTGELFF.

The J gene is TRBJ1-1, the V gene TRBV5-4; D uncertain. This CDR3 has 11 residues. CDR1 is SGHNT and CDR2 is YYREEE in the germline V gene (reference sequence). V was pared by 5 bases and J by 8 bases, with 10 bases between. The CDR3: CASSSRAEAFF. The CDR3, as DNA: TGTGCCAGCAGTTCCCGGGCCGAAGCTTTCTTT.